A selection of T cell receptor beta chains follows, all from one sample in a study of T cell changes during pregnancy in multiple sclerosis. Assay: immunoSEQ multiplex PCR; the TCRdb copy retains only in-frame clones and omits some. Of tens of thousands of clones listed, 93% are singletons. The input for sequencing was CD8+ T cells from peripheral blood mononuclear cells, taken in the third trimester of pregnancy. These receptors were collected from a female donor with multiple sclerosis, enrolled in a pregnancy study. CDR3s include the opening cysteine and the closing phenylalanine or tryptophan. Expanded clones get a size class; other rows say once, few or many, or leave the size out.

V gene,clone size,J gene,CDR3 protein
TRBV6-5,NA,TRBJ1-1,CASSSPGQGGSEAFF
TRBV6-1,NA,TRBJ2-7,CASTGQDYEQYF
TRBV9,once,TRBJ2-5,CASSHGGGRETQYF
TRBV28,NA,TRBJ2-1,CASSLTTETYNEQFF
TRBV2,NA,TRBJ1-4,CASSEGQSLNEKLFF
TRBV27,NA,TRBJ2-7,CASGISYEQYF
TRBV19,NA,TRBJ2-3,CASSIGGSSTDTQYF
TRBV19,NA,TRBJ2-1,CASSIGWVRTSGALSYNEQFF
TRBV10-3,NA,TRBJ2-7,CAIAGGDRGNEQYF
TRBV13,NA,TRBJ2-1,CASTAESYNEQFF
TRBV11-3,NA,TRBJ2-1,CASSEGQDNEQFF
TRBV11-1,NA,TRBJ1-1,CASSLGVVGNTEAFF
TRBV27,once,TRBJ1-1,CASSLQRQTSTEAFF
TRBV7-2,NA,TRBJ1-2,CASSLGGAEYGYTF
TRBV14,NA,TRBJ1-1,CASSPSLNTEAFF
TRBV25-1,NA,TRBJ2-5,CASSDPGHQETQYF
TRBV18,NA,TRBJ1-2,CASSPPTGDYGYTF
TRBV6-1,NA,TRBJ2-7,CASSEATGAYEQYF
TRBV29-1,NA,TRBJ2-1,CSVRGQGADSGTNEQFF
TRBV5-1,NA,TRBJ2-7,CASSPFPGNEQYF
TRBV19,NA,TRBJ2-1,CASSQHSGRGEQFF
TRBV4-2,NA,TRBJ2-1,CASSQDTRESGGPYNEQFF
TRBV9,NA,TRBJ1-3,CASSVGGDRNTIYF
TRBV6-5,NA,TRBJ1-1,CASRVVGGNTEAFF
TRBV19,NA,TRBJ2-7,CASSIGTGSSYEQYF
TRBV30,once,TRBJ2-1,CAWSVNRYNEQFF
TRBV7-9,NA,TRBJ2-1,CASTPEGTLTYNEQFF
TRBV21-1,NA,TRBJ1-4,CASSKDRVREKLFF
TRBV9,few,TRBJ2-7,CASSGPSGGFGEQYF
TRBV10-1,NA,TRBJ1-5,CASSYRVSNQPQHF
TRBV18,NA,TRBJ2-7,CASSPTVAGGPYEQYF
TRBV13,NA,TRBJ2-3,CASSLLLAATRNTDTQYF
TRBV6-5,few,TRBJ2-7,CASRQYNVDPSGQYF
TRBV4-1,NA,TRBJ2-7,CASSQLAAYEQYF
TRBV25-1,NA,TRBJ2-5,CASTEGQMETQYF
TRBV13,NA,TRBJ2-1,CASSLSTGWGNEQFF
TRBV11-2,NA,TRBJ1-2,CASSPNPTGVYGYTF
TRBV19,NA,TRBJ2-3,CAVARGAASTDTQYF
TRBV19,NA,TRBJ1-1,CASSIGGVGTEAFF
TRBV11-1,NA,TRBJ2-1,CASSLAGGRYNEQFF
TRBV6-1,NA,TRBJ2-7,CASSEATSGSREQYF
TRBV6-6,NA,TRBJ1-2,CASSFGEIYGYTF
TRBV9,NA,TRBJ2-1,CASSPPLSGTYNEQFF
TRBV11-2,NA,TRBJ2-3,CASSRTESTDTQYF
TRBV27,once,TRBJ1-1,CASRGQGTRNTEAFF
TRBV2,NA,TRBJ2-1,CASRGSYNEQFF
TRBV14,NA,TRBJ2-1,CASSQEGAGGYNEQFF
TRBV2,NA,TRBJ1-5,CASRDSYSNQPQHF
TRBV27,few,TRBJ2-1,CASSSEAPAYNEQFF
TRBV7-3,NA,TRBJ2-1,CASSSTGSVADEQFF
TRBV6-5,NA,TRBJ2-5,CASSYGAGGVETQYF
TRBV2,NA,TRBJ1-1,CASSSARRAFF
TRBV6-6,few,TRBJ2-5,CASSYVLAGVETQYF
TRBV27,NA,TRBJ2-3,CASSTSGGADTQYF